The 2 T cell receptor beta chains below all came from one sample that was sequenced in a study of T cells after yellow fever vaccination. From the 5' RACE reads, TCRdb called clonotypes with MiXCR, one entry per CDR3 protein. The repertoire holds around 610,000 distinct CDR3 sequences, with about 14% as singletons. Specimen: PBMCs, collected on the day of the yellow fever booster vaccination. These receptors originate from a young man who received the YFV17D yellow fever vaccine.

The chain combines TRBV29-1 with TRBJ2-3, with D maybe TRBD1 (5 bases). Per germline, CDR1 SQVTM and CDR2 ANQGSEA. CDR3 length equals 13 residues. Trimming removed 3 bases at V and 0 bases at J, with 7 bases between. This CDR3 reads CSVEGPSTDTQYF. Written as DNA, the CDR3 is TGCAGCGTTGAGGGGCCAAGCACAGATACGCAGTATTTT.

The sample holds one count of this clonotype. The CDR3 ends on some other residue instead of the conserved phenylalanine or tryptophan, so this is likely a read error. This sequence joins TRBV7-6 and TRBJ2-1; D unclear. CDR3 size: 12 residues. The V end lost 2 bases, the J end lost 8 bases, and 7 bases lay between the germline ends. From germline, CDR1 is SGHVS and CDR2 FNYEAQ. This CDR3 reads CASSLNSYEQFI. In DNA, the CDR3 is TGTGCCAGCAGCTTAAACTCGTATGAGCAGTTCATC.